Sequencing of this T cell receptor (beta chain) was carried out in a study of early stage breast cancer tumors. The wider study: About 80% of the 16 invasive tumors were ER+, PR+ and HER2-. Among roughly 12 ER+/PR+/HER2- tumors, eight were ductal, four lobular.

The CDR3 length is 15 residues. V dropped 0 bases and J dropped 5 bases, with 13 bases sitting between them. The germline V gene has CDR1 LGHNA and CDR2 YNFKEQ. Libraries were prepared by immunoSEQ multiplex PCR; TCRdb keeps only in-frame clonotypes and omits some of them. This table has about 19,000 clones, about four fifths appearing once. The chain combines TRBV4-2 with TRBJ1-2; maybe TRBD1 (5 bases). Source material: blood. This sequence was found in a person between 65 and 79 years old with breast cancer. The CDR3 sequence is CASSQETASSYGYTF. CDR3 bases: TGTGCCAGCAGCCAAGAGACAGCTAGTTCTTATGGCTACACCTTC.